This T cell receptor beta chain was sequenced in a study of cytomegalovirus exposure and HLA in healthy donors. Across the study: HLA-typed donors were the source of 83 million or so unique TCRs held in an early data release.

The PCR contained 60 Vbeta and 13 Jbeta primers. Assay: immunoSEQ multiplex PCR; the TCRdb copy retains only in-frame clones and omits some. The sample has some 130,000 clones; roughly 80% are singletons. The V gene's germline CDR1 is SNHLY and CDR2 FYNNEI. V lost 4 bases and J 6 bases, leaving 10 bases between the germline ends. There are 13 residues in the CDR3. To note about this clone: Antigen unknown.

Whole-study results and caveats: Per a later analysis, 18,000 or so TCR beta sequences showed association with HLA alleles at 0.05 false discovery rate.

It was healthy bone marrow donors who served as donors. This clonotype was sampled from a man aged 30 to 45 in good health and CMV-seronegative. Sequencing was performed on PBMCs. The chain employs TRBV2 and TRBJ2-1; weak D call: TRBD1 (6 bases). The CDR3 DNA reads TGTGCCAGCAGTGGGGGACACACCAATGAGCAGTTCTTC. Translation: CASSGGHTNEQFF.